The entry that follows covers one TCR beta chain sequence. The record originates from a study of blood T cell repertoires in COVID-19. Across the whole study: Donors in the United States, Italy and Spain gave samples during acute or convalescent COVID-19. T cells, B-cell-depleted T cells, or PBMCs provided the cDNA or gDNA that served as material.

The trim removed 0 bases at V and 11 bases at J, leaving 3 bases unmatched. The germline V gene has CDR1 LGHNA and CDR2 YSLEER. This CDR3 has 13 amino acids. Source study methods: Reference gene primer amplification gave nucleated cell count estimates. Assay: immunoSEQ multiplex PCR; the TCRdb copy retains only in-frame clones and omits some. That table is the source of V, J and clone size, and D and trimming were worked out from the DNA. There are 90,000 to 110,000 clones in the sample; 70% to 90% occur only once, and 1.1% lies in the top ten. The TCR was taken from a human donor in a cohort sampled during active COVID-19. The chain links TRBV4-3 to TRBJ2-3, with 9 bases identical to TRBD2. Sequenced: peripheral blood. The CDR3 DNA follows: TGCGCCAGCAGCCAAGATCGCGGGAGGGAGCAGTATTTT. This translates into CASSQDRGREQYF.